This TCR beta chain is drawn from a study of human T cells and chemical hapten exposure. Overall study findings and caveats: Expanded TCRs formed significantly more large CDR3 similarity clusters than controls. Positive correlation was observed between PT1 expanded TCR counts and patch test score.

One entry per CDR3 protein, called by TCRdb with MiXCR from the RACE reads. The sample carries under 120,000 distinct CDR3 sequences, roughly 9.6% recorded once. Time point indicated: patch test 1, 2 weeks after DPC sensitization. The treatment is: therapeutic diphenylcyclopropenone sensitization with weekly scalp DPC. There are many counts of this clonotype. Its antigen is not known. Germline V CDR1 and CDR2: MDHEN, SYDVKM. V shed 6 bases and J 3 bases; nucleotides not matched to a gene: 7. The CDR3 totals 15 residues. The J gene is TRBJ2-3, the V gene TRBV28, with 9 bases matching TRBD1. This specimen was whole blood, taken in connection with sensitization to the hapten diphenylcyclopropenone (DPC). The TCR originated in a woman aged 35 to 49 with alopecia areata. Some clones in this sample may be carry-over from other donors' samples. The CDR3 DNA reads TGTGCCAGCAGACCCGGCGGACAGGGGACAGATACGCAGTATTTT. Residues: CASRPGGQGTDTQYF.